This T cell receptor (beta chain) appears in the sequencing data of a study of shared clonotypes between healthy human individuals. Study in general: Donors, aged 18 to 49, were a couple of women and a few men.

As to this clone: Antigen specificity is unknown.

Assay: immunoSEQ multiplex PCR; the TCRdb copy retains only in-frame clones and omits some. This sample has 400,000 to 500,000 clones, with 70% to 85% found just once. General observations from the study: A limitation of the genetic and exposure-history diversity represented arose from few donors. It was expected that sequencing depth would affect clonotype sharing among donors.

With 5 bases clipped from V and 6 bases from J, the junction kept 2 bases outside the gene matches. Per the germline V gene, CDR1 is LNHDA and CDR2 is SQIVND (reference sequence). The CDR3 covers 13 residues. Caucasian adults residing in Nashville, Tennessee made up all the donors. This receptor was taken from a middle-aged woman in good health. Some clones in this sample may be carry-over from other donors' samples. Sequencing was done on a sample of PBMCs. The chain links TRBV19 to TRBJ1-5; TRBD1 matches 9 bases. In DNA, the CDR3 is TGTGCCAGTAGTGTACAGGGGGCTCAGCCCCAGCATTTT. Residues: CASSVQGAQPQHF.